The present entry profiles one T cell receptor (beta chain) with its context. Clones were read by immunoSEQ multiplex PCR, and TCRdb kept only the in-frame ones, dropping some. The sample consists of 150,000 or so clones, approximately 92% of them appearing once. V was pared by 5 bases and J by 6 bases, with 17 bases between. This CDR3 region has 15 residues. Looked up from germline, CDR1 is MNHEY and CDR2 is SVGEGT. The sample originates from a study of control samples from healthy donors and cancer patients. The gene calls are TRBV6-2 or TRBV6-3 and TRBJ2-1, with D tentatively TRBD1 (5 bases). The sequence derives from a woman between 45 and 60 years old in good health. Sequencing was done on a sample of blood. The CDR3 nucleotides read TGTGCCAGCAGTGGGGCGAGGCCCCAAGGCAATGAGCAGTTCTTC. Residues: CASSGARPQGNEQFF.